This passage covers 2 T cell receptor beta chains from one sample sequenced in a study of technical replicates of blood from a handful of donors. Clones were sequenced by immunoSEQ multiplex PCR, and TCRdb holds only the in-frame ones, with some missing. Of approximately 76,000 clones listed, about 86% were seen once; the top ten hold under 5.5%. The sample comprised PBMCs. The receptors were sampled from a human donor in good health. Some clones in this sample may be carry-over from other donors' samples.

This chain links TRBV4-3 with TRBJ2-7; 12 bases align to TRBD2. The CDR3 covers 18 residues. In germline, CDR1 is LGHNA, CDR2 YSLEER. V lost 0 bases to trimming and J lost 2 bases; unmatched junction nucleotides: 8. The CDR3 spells CASSQDTETSGRTYEQYF. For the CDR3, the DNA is TGCGCCAGCAGCCAAGATACCGAGACTAGCGGGAGAACCTACGAGCAGTACTTC.

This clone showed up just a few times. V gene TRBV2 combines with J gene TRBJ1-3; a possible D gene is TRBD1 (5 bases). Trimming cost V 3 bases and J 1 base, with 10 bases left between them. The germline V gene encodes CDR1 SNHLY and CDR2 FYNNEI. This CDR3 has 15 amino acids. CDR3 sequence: CASSDWGRSGNTIYF. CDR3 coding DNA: TGTGCCAGCAGTGATTGGGGGAGGTCTGGAAACACCATATATTTT.